Below, 5 T cell receptor beta chains from the same sample are listed, as sequenced in a study of post-analysis software for immune sequencing data. Researchers reported that TCR beta cDNA libraries carried unique molecular identifiers. TCRdb processed the PCR reads anew with MiXCR; each CDR3 protein has one entry. The sample includes 150,000 to 200,000 distinct CDR3 sequences, roughly 40% seen only once; the top ten take 28%. The source was blood, collected after autologous hematopoietic stem cell transplantation. The receptors come from a girl between 10 and 17 years old with multiple sclerosis.

This clonotype was detected many times. J is TRBJ2-7 and V is TRBV20-1; D is unresolved. In germline, CDR1 is DFQATT, CDR2 SNEGSKA (reference sequence). V lost 3 bases and J 6 bases, leaving 0 bases between the germline ends. This CDR3 region has 8 residues. Here the CDR3 DNA reads TGCAGTGCTAGCGAGCAGTACTTC. This encodes CSASEQYF.

J is TRBJ2-5 and V is TRBV20-1; 13 bases fit TRBD2. CDR3 length: 16 amino acids. V lost 0 bases and J lost 4; bases outside the gene matches: 5. Germline-derived CDR1 and CDR2 are DFQATT and SNEGSKA (reference sequence). CDR3 residues: CSAREGLAGWRETQYF. DNA of the CDR3: TGCAGTGCTAGAGAGGGACTAGCGGGATGGAGAGAGACCCAGTACTTC.

This clonotype was counted at least ten times. The rearrangement joins TRBV4-3 to TRBJ2-1; D gene uncertain. CDR3 length: 14 residues. Germline CDR1 LGHNA, CDR2 YSLEER. V was trimmed by 4 bases and J by 8 bases, leaving 15 bases between them. The CDR3 region is CASSRWGFKDEQFF. The CDR3, as DNA: TGCGCCAGCAGCCGTTGGGGTTTCAAGGATGAGCAGTTCTTC.

This chain links TRBV7-9 with TRBJ1-1; 8 bases line up with TRBD1. Trimming removed 7 bases from V and 1 base from J; junction bases left unmatched: 2. Germline lookup yields CDR1 SEHNR and CDR2 FQNEAQ (reference sequence). There are 13 residues in the CDR3. The CDR3 nucleotides are TGTGCCAGCACCGGGACAGGGAACACTGAAGCTTTCTTT. Amino acids: CASTGTGNTEAFF.

This clonotype has a handful of counts. The CDR3 here is CASSLSRLAGEWRRNEQFF. As DNA, the CDR3 is TGTGCCAGCAGTTTATCGAGGCTAGCGGGAGAATGGAGGAGGAATGAGCAGTTCTTC. J is TRBJ2-1 and V is TRBV27, with TRBD2 matching 10 bases. Germline CDR1 and CDR2: MNHEY and SMNVEV (reference sequence). V was clipped by 0 bases and J by 7 bases; unmatched bases: 15. The CDR3 is 19 residues long.